The rows below give T cell receptor beta chains drawn from one sample of a study of blood T cell repertoires in COVID-19. Clones were read by immunoSEQ multiplex PCR, and TCRdb kept only the in-frame ones, dropping some. The top ten hold approximately 1.5% of the sample, which has approximately 280,000 clones, 65% to 85% seen once. Sequences were obtained from peripheral blood. All receptors come from a human donor with COVID-19, enrolled during active disease. The donor label of this sample is uncertain. CDR3s include the opening cysteine and the closing phenylalanine or tryptophan. The order of the fields is V gene, D gene, CDR3 length, clone size, J gene, CDR3 DNA, CDR3 protein. A D gene is named only where the DNA matches it firmly. Expanded clones are given a class, and other clones once, few, many or no size at all.

>TRBV7-2|TRBD1|13|.|TRBJ1-1
TGTGCCAGCAGCGCGGACAGGGGGTTTGAAGCTTTCTTT
CASSADRGFEAFF
>TRBV10-3|.|14|.|TRBJ1-2
TGTGCCATCAGTGGGGGAGAGTCGGGCTATGGCTACACCTTC
CAISGGESGYGYTF
>TRBV3-1/TRBV3-2|TRBD1|15|.|TRBJ1-5
TGTGCCAGCAGCCAAGATAGACAGGGAGGACAGCCCCAGCATTTT
CASSQDRQGGQPQHF
>TRBV10-2|TRBD1|11|.|TRBJ1-2
TGCGCCACCGGACAGGGGGTCGGCTACACCTTC
CATGQGVGYTF
>TRBV27|.|15|.|TRBJ2-7
TGTGCCAGCAGTTTACGGCAGGGGTCGACGGGCGAGCAGTACTTC
CASSLRQGSTGEQYF
>TRBV5-1|.|14|.|TRBJ1-5
TGCGCCAGCAGCTTGAATCAGGGGAGTCAGCCCCAGCATTTT
CASSLNQGSQPQHF
>TRBV28|TRBD2|17|.|TRBJ2-3
TGTGCCAGCAGTCCACTTAGCGGGAGGGACAGCACAGATACGCAGTATTTT
CASSPLSGRDSTDTQYF
>TRBV3-1/TRBV3-2|TRBD1|15|.|TRBJ2-1
TGTGCCAGCAGTCCGACAGGGCCCGGATACAATGAGCAGTTCTTC
CASSPTGPGYNEQFF
>TRBV5-1|.|14|.|TRBJ2-3
TGCGCCAGCAGCTTGTGGAGCCGGGCAGATACGCAGTATTTT
CASSLWSRADTQYF
>TRBV29-1|.|14|few|TRBJ1-3
TGCAGCGTTGACGGAGGGAGCTCTGGAAACACCATATATTTT
CSVDGGSSGNTIYF
>TRBV11-2|.|13|.|TRBJ1-1
TGTGCCAGCAGCGGGGATTTCTTGGGGCAGGCTTTCTTT
CASSGDFLGQAFF
>TRBV5-1|TRBD1|15|.|TRBJ2-3
TGCGCCAGCAGCGTCGGGACAGTACGTTCAGATACGCAGTATTTT
CASSVGTVRSDTQYF
>TRBV3-1/TRBV3-2|.|11|.|TRBJ2-7
TGTGCCAGCAGCCAAGCTCACGAGCAGTACTTC
CASSQAHEQYF
>TRBV7-2|TRBD1|16|.|TRBJ1-2
TGTGCCAGCAGCCAATTATTTGGTGGACAGGGGGATGGCTACACCTTC
CASSQLFGGQGDGYTF
>TRBV5-4|.|17|.|TRBJ2-5
TGTGCCAGCAGCTTAGTGGGGCGTTACAGTTCTGAAGAGACCCAGTACTTC
CASSLVGRYSSEETQYF
>TRBV5-1|.|14|.|TRBJ2-3
TGCGCCAGCAGCGAACAGGGTGGGACAGATACGCAGTATTTT
CASSEQGGTDTQYF
>TRBV7-3|TRBD2|14|.|TRBJ2-3
TGTGCCAGCAGCTTCCTAGCGGGAGGTCGTACGCAGTATTTT
CASSFLAGGRTQYF
>TRBV28|TRBD1|13|.|TRBJ1-5
TGTGCCAGCAGTGAGGGGACAGCCCAGCCCCAGCATTTT
CASSEGTAQPQHF
>TRBV19|TRBD1|15|.|TRBJ2-3
TGTGCCAGTAGCTTAAAACAGGGGGCAGGAGATACGCAGTATTTT
CASSLKQGAGDTQYF
>TRBV9|.|13|.|TRBJ2-7
TGTGCCAGCAGCGCGACAGGTTCCTACGAGCAGTACTTC
CASSATGSYEQYF
>TRBV19|TRBD1|16|.|TRBJ2-3
TGTGCCAGTACCCCCCGGCGGGACAGGGGAAGAGATACGCAGTATTTT
CASTPRRDRGRDTQYF
>TRBV30|TRBD1|15|.|TRBJ2-7
TGTGCCTGGGCTACTGGGACAGTGAGATCCTACGAGCAGTACTTC
CAWATGTVRSYEQYF
>TRBV5-1|.|14|.|TRBJ2-3
TGCGCCAGCAGCTTGTCGGGGGGCAGAGATACGCAGTATTTT
CASSLSGGRDTQYF
>TRBV6-5|.|13|.|TRBJ2-1
TGTGCCAGCAGTTACTCCCTACTAGCACAGCAGTTCTTC
CASSYSLLAQQFF
>TRBV7-9|.|12|.|TRBJ2-2
TGTGCCAGCAGCCCAGGCGACGGGGAGCTGTTTTTT
CASSPGDGELFF
>TRBV6-4|.|13|.|TRBJ2-3
TGTGCCAGCAAGGGAGCCGGAGCAGATACGCAGTATTTT
CASKGAGADTQYF
>TRBV6-5|.|15|.|TRBJ2-2
TGTGCCAGCAGCTCCGGACAACTGCGCACCGGGGAGCTGTTTTTT
CASSSGQLRTGELFF
>TRBV2|TRBD1|15|.|TRBJ1-2
TGTGCCAGCAGTTTTTCCCAGGGGGCTAACTATGGCTACACCTTC
CASSFSQGANYGYTF
>TRBV18|TRBD1|14|.|TRBJ2-3
TGTGCCAGCTCCCCAGGACAGGGGGCAGATACGCAGTATTTT
CASSPGQGADTQYF
>TRBV29-1|.|13|.|TRBJ1-1
TGCAGCGTTGTGAGGGCCGTGAACACTGAAGCTTTCTTT
CSVVRAVNTEAFF
>TRBV30|TRBD1|11|.|TRBJ1-1
TGTGCCTGGACCCCCGGGACAGCAGCTTTCTTT
CAWTPGTAAFF
>TRBV6-5|.|13|.|TRBJ1-2
TGTGCCAGCAGTCGAGGCGAGGTCTATGGCTACACCTTC
CASSRGEVYGYTF
>TRBV3-1/TRBV3-2|.|14|.|TRBJ1-5
TGTGCCAGCAGCCAAGGCCAGAGCAATCAGCCCCAGCATTTT
CASSQGQSNQPQHF
>TRBV9|.|15|.|TRBJ2-1
TGTGCCAGCAGCGTGACAGACAGGAGATACAATGAGCAGTTCTTC
CASSVTDRRYNEQFF
>TRBV5-1|.|16|.|TRBJ2-3
TGCGCCAGCAGCTGGGGGTTAGGGGAGGGCACAGATACGCAGTATTTT
CASSWGLGEGTDTQYF
>TRBV4-3|TRBD2|19|.|TRBJ2-3
TGCGCCAGCAGCCAAGAGGACCCCCAGACTAGCGGATTCACAGATACGCAGTATTTT
CASSQEDPQTSGFTDTQYF
>TRBV5-1|TRBD2|16|once|TRBJ2-3
TGCGCCAGCAGAACGTTGGGGAGGGAACGAACAGATACGCAGTATTTT
CASRTLGRERTDTQYF
>TRBV10-3|.|13|.|TRBJ2-7
TGTGCCACCGAACACGACAGTTCCTACGAGCAGTACTTC
CATEHDSSYEQYF
>TRBV5-1|.|17|.|TRBJ1-2
TGCGCCAGCAGCTATGGTGGGAACAGGGAAGCTAACTATGGCTACACCTTC
CASSYGGNREANYGYTF
>TRBV28|TRBD2|15|.|TRBJ2-7
TGTGCCAGCAGTCCTAGCGGGCTGCCAAGGGGGGAGCAGTACTTC
CASSPSGLPRGEQYF
>TRBV20-1|.|15|.|TRBJ2-1
TGCAGTGCTAGTGCTAGCGAGAGCTCCTACAATGAGCAGTTCTTC
CSASASESSYNEQFF
>TRBV11-3|TRBD2|15|.|TRBJ2-1
TGTGCCAGCAGCCGAGGAGGGGAGGGAGCGCCTGAGCAGTTCTTC
CASSRGGEGAPEQFF
>TRBV6-5|TRBD2|16|few|TRBJ2-5
TGTGCCAGCAGTTACTCGATGGGACTAGCCGAAGAGACCCAGTACTTC
CASSYSMGLAEETQYF
>TRBV19|.|15|.|TRBJ2-1
TGTGCCAGTAGGGGGCGCATTAGCTCCTACAATGAGCAGTTCTTC
CASRGRISSYNEQFF
>TRBV6-2/TRBV6-3|.|15|.|TRBJ2-1
TGTGCCAGCAGTCCAAGGGGGGGCGCTTACAATGAGCAGTTCTTC
CASSPRGGAYNEQFF
>TRBV18|.|14|.|TRBJ1-5
TGTGCCAGCTCCCCATACGGGGGCAATCAGCCCCAGCATTTT
CASSPYGGNQPQHF
>TRBV7-9|.|13|.|TRBJ2-1
TGTGCCAGCAGCTTAAATAGCGCGAATGAGCAGTTCTTC
CASSLNSANEQFF
>TRBV5-6|TRBD1|16|.|TRBJ1-1
TGTGCCAGCAGCTTGGGGTTCGGGCAGGGGGGCACTGAAGCTTTCTTT
CASSLGFGQGGTEAFF
>TRBV7-9|TRBD1|16|.|TRBJ1-1
TGTGCCAGCAGCCGCGCACCGGGACAGAGGAACACTGAAGCTTTCTTT
CASSRAPGQRNTEAFF
>TRBV30|TRBD1|14|.|TRBJ2-7
TGTGCCTGGAGTATAGGGACAGGGGGCCAGGAGCAGTACTTC
CAWSIGTGGQEQYF
>TRBV11-3|.|15|.|TRBJ2-7
TGTGCCAGCAGCACCCGATCAGGGGCGCTAGGCGAGCAGTACTTC
CASSTRSGALGEQYF
>TRBV18|.|12|.|TRBJ2-3
TGTGCCAGCTCACCACCCGGTGATACGCAGTATTTT
CASSPPGDTQYF
>TRBV4-1|TRBD1|15|once|TRBJ1-4
TGCGCCAGCAGCCAAGAGAGGACAGGCGGTGAAAAACTGTTTTTT
CASSQERTGGEKLFF
>TRBV2|TRBD1|13|.|TRBJ2-7
TGTGCCACCGACAGGGGGATCAACTACGAGCAGTACTTC
CATDRGINYEQYF
>TRBV10-2|TRBD1|16|.|TRBJ2-2
TGCGCCAGCAGTGAACCGGGACAGGGGATAACCGGGGAGCTGTTTTTT
CASSEPGQGITGELFF
>TRBV5-3|.|15|.|TRBJ2-1
TGTGCCAGAAGGGCCTGGGGCAGACTAGACAATGAGCAGTTCTTC
CARRAWGRLDNEQFF